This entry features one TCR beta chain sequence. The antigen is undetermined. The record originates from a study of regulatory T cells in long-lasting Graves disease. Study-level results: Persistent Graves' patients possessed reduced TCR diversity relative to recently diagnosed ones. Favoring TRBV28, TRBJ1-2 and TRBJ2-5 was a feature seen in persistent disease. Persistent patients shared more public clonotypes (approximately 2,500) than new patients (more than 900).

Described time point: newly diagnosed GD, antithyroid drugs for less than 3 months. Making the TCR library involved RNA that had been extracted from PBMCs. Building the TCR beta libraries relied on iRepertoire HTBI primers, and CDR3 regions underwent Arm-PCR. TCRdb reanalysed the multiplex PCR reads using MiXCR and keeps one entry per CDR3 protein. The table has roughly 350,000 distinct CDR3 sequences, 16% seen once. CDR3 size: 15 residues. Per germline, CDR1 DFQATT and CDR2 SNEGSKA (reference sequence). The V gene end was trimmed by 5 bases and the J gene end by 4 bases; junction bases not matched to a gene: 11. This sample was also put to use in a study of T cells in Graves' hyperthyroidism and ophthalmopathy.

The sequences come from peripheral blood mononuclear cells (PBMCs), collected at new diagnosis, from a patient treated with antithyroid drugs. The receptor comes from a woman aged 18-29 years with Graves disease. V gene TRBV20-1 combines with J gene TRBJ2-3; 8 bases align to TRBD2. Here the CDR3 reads CSASRAGVGADTQYF. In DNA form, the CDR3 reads TGCAGTGCTTCCCGAGCGGGAGTCGGTGCAGATACGCAGTATTTT.